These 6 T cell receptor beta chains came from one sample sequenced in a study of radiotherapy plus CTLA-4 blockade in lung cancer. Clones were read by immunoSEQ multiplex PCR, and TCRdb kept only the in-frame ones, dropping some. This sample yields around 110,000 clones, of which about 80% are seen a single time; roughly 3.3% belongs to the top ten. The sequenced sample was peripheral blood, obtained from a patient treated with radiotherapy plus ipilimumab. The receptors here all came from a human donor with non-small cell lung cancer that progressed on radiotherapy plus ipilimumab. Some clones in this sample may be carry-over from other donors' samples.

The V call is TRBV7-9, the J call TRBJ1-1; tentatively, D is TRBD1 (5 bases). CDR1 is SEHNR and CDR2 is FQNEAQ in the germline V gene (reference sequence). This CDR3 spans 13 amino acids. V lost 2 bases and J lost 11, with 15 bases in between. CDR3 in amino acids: CASSLPPVGEAFF. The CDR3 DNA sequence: TGTGCCAGCAGCTTACCTCCTGTGGGGGAGGCTTTCTTT.

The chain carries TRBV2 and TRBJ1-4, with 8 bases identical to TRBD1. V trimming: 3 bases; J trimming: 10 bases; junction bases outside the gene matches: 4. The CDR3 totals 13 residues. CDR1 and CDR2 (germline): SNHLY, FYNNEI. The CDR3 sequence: CASSDGGQAKLFF. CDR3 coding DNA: TGTGCCAGCAGTGATGGGGGACAGGCAAAACTGTTTTTT.

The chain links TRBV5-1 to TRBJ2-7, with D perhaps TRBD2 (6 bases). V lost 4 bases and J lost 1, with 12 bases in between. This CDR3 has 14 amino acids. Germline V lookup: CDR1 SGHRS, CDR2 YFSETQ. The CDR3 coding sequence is TGCGCCAGCAGCGCTTGGGGAGGTTCCTACGAGCAGTACTTC. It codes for CASSAWGGSYEQYF. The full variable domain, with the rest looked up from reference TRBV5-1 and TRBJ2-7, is KAGVTQTPRYLIKTRGQQVTLSCSPISGHRSVSWYQQTPGQGLQFLFEYFSETQRNKGNFPGRFSGRQFSNSRSEMNVSTLELGDSALYLCASSAWGGSYEQYFGPGTRLTVT.

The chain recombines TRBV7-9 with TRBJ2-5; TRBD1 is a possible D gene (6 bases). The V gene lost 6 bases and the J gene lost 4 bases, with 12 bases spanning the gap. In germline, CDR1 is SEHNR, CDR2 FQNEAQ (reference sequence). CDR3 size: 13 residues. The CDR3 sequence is CASSPQGRETQYF. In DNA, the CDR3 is TGTGCCAGCAGTCCTCAGGGGCGAGAGACCCAGTACTTC.

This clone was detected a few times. The CDR3 nucleotides read TGCAGCGTGAGGGGGGGCAGTAACACCGGGGAGCTGTTTTTT. Translation gives CSVRGGSNTGELFF. This rearrangement joins TRBV29-1 to TRBJ2-2, with D possibly matching TRBD2 (7 bases). CDR1 is SQVTM, CDR2 ANQGSEA, per germline. The germline V and J ends were trimmed by 6 bases and 2 bases, with 13 bases remaining between them. CDR3 length: 14 residues.

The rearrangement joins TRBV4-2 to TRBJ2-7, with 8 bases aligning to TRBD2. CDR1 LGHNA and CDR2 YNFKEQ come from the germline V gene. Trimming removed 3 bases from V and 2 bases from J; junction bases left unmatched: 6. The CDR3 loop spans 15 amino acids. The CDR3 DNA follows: TGTGCCAGCAGCCAGTCTGCCGGGGGGGCCTACGAGCAGTACTTC. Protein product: CASSQSAGGAYEQYF.